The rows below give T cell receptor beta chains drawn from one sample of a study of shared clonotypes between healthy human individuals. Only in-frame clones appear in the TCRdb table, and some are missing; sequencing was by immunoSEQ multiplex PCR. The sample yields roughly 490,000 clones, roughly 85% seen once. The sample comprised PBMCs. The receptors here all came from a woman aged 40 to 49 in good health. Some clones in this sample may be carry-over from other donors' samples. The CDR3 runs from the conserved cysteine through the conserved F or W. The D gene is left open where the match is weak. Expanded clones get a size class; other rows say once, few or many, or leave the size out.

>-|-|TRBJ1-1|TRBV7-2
TGTGCCAGCAGCTTAGAGGGGTTGAACACTGAAGCTTTCTTT
CASSLEGLNTEAFF
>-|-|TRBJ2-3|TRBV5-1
TGCGCCAGCAGCTTCGCCACAGATACGCAGTATTTT
CASSFATDTQYF
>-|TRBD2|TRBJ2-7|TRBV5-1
TGCGCCACCGCGCGGGGGGAGGGGGCCTACGAGCAGTACTTC
CATARGEGAYEQYF
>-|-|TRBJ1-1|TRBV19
TGTGCCAGTAGTATAGGTCCAGACCTGAACACTGAAGCTTTCTTT
CASSIGPDLNTEAFF
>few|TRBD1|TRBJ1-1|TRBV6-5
TGTGCCAGCAGTTCATTAAGTGGGACAGGTAACACTGAAGCTTTCTTT
CASSSLSGTGNTEAFF
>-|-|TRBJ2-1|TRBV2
TGTGCCGGCCAGCAGGACGGCTACAATGAGCAGTTCTTC
CAGQQDGYNEQFF
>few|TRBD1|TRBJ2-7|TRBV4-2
TGTGCCAGCAGCCAAGAAAACGGACAGGGAGGCATCGAGCAGTACTTC
CASSQENGQGGIEQYF
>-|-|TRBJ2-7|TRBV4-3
TGCGCCAGCAGCCAAGCAAGCGGACTATCCTCCTACGAGCAGTACTTC
CASSQASGLSSYEQYF
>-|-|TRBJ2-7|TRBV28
TGTGCCAGCAGTTTGAGGGACCTCGTGACCTACGAGCAGTACTTC
CASSLRDLVTYEQYF
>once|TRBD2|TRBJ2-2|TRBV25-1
TGTGCCAGCAGCCCTTTTCCGGGACTAGCAGACACCGGGGAGCTGTTTTTT
CASSPFPGLADTGELFF
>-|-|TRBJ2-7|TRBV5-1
TGCGCCAGCAGTTGGGACCCAATTTCCCCAGTTGCGGGCTACGAGCAGTACTTC
CASSWDPISPVAGYEQYF
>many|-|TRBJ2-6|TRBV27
TGTGCCAGCAGTTTAACAGGGCGTGGGGCCAACGTCCTGACTTTC
CASSLTGRGANVLTF
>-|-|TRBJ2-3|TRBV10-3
TGTGCCATCAGGGCGGGGGACATTCTCTTTGTAGATACGCAGTATTTT
CAIRAGDILFVDTQYF
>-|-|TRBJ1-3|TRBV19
TGTGCCAGTAGTGACCCGGCGAGCGGCTCTGGAAACACCATATATTTT
CASSDPASGSGNTIYF
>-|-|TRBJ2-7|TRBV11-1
TGTGCCAGCAGCCTGAGGGACGCCCCCTACGAGCAGTACTTC
CASSLRDAPYEQYF
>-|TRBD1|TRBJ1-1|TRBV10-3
TGTGCCATCAGTGAATTTTCAGGGGGCACTGAAGCTTTCTTT
CAISEFSGGTEAFF
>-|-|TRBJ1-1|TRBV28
TGTGCCAGCAGTTCGACAGGCCCCACTGAAGCTTTCTTT
CASSSTGPTEAFF
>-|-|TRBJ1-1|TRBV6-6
TGTGCCAGCAGTTACTCGACCACTGAAGCTTTCTTT
CASSYSTTEAFF
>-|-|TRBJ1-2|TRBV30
TGTGCCTGGAGGGACTTGAGGGAGCTAAGGGGCTACACCTTC
CAWRDLRELRGYTF
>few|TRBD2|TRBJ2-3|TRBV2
TGTGCCAGCAGTGGGGGGCTAGCGGGAGTGATGCAGTATTTT
CASSGGLAGVMQYF
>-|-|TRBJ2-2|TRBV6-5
TGTGCCAGCAGTCCTAACGCGGGGTACACCGGGGAGCTGTTTTTT
CASSPNAGYTGELFF
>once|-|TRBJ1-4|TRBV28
TGTGCCAGCAGTTTTACGTCGGGAGAAAAACTGTTTTTT
CASSFTSGEKLFF
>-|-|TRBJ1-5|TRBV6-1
TGTGCCAGCAGTGACACCTCAGATCAGCCCCAGCATTTT
CASSDTSDQPQHF
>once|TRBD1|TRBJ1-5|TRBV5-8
TGTGCCAGCCAGGGGGGGGGCCAGCCCCAGCATTTT
CASQGGGQPQHF
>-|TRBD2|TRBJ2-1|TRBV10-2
TGCGCCAGCAGTGAGTCCAGCGGGAGGATCAATGAGCAGTTCTTC
CASSESSGRINEQFF
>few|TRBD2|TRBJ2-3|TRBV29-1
TGCAGCGTCTTAGCGGGCGCAGATACGCAGTATTTT
CSVLAGADTQYF
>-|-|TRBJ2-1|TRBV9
TGTGCCAGCAGCACACCATCCGGGACTCCATACGGGGAGCAGTTCTTC
CASSTPSGTPYGEQFF
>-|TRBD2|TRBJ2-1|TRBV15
TGTGCCACCAGCAGAGGGACTAGCGGGCGGAATAGGAATGAGCAGTTCTTC
CATSRGTSGRNRNEQFF
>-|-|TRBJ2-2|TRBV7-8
TGTGCCAGCAGCTTATGGGGAACGGTCACCGGGGAGCTGTTTTTT
CASSLWGTVTGELFF
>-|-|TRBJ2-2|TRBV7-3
TGTGCCAGCAGCCCCCCTGGGGCTAGCAGCACCGGGGAGCTGTTTTTT
CASSPPGASSTGELFF
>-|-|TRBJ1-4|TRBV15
TGTGCCACCAGCAGAGACAGGGGACCAACTAATGAAAAACTGTTTTTT
CATSRDRGPTNEKLFF
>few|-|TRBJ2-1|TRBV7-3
TGTGCCAGCAGCTTAAATAGGAATAATGGGCAGTTCTTC
CASSLNRNNGQFF
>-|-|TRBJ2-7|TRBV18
TGTGCCAGCTCAGGCGGGCAAAGCTCCTACGAGCAGTACTTC
CASSGGQSSYEQYF
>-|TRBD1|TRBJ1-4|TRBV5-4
TGTGCCAGCAGCCCAAGACAGGGCATTAATGAAAAACTGTTTTTT
CASSPRQGINEKLFF
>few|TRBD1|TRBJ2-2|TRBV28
TGTGCCAGCAGTGCCGGGACAGGGGACACCGGGGAGCTGTTTTTT
CASSAGTGDTGELFF
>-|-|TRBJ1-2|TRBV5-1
TGCGCCAGCAGCTTGGCCGGGACAACCAACTATGGCTACACCTTC
CASSLAGTTNYGYTF
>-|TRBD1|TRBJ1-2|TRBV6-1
TGTGCCAGCAGTGAAGCGGACAGGAACTATGGCTACACCTTC
CASSEADRNYGYTF
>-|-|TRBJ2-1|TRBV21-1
TGTGCCAGCAGCAAAGAGGAGCAGTTCTTC
CASSKEEQFF
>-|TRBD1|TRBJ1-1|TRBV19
TGTGCCAGTAGTGTCAAACAGGGGGCCGTGAACACTGAAGCTTTCTTT
CASSVKQGAVNTEAFF
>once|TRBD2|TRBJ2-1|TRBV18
TGTGCCAGCTCCCCGGGACTAGCGGGAGATAATGAGCAGTTCTTC
CASSPGLAGDNEQFF
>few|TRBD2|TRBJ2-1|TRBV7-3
TGTGCCAGCAGCTTAATACTAGCGGGAGCGAACGAGCAGTTCTTC
CASSLILAGANEQFF
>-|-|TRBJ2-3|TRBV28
TGTGCCAGCAGTCAACTCACAGGGGGGGGCGGCACTAGCACAGATACGCAGTATTTT
CASSQLTGGGGTSTDTQYF
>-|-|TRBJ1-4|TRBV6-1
TGTGCCGCGGCCGCGGATGCAACTAATGAAAAACTGTTTTTT
CAAAADATNEKLFF
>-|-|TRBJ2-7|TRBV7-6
TGTGCCAGCAGCTTAGTCGCCCCCTACGAGCAGTACTTC
CASSLVAPYEQYF